This T cell receptor beta chain was captured by sequencing in a study of cytomegalovirus exposure and HLA in healthy donors. Researchers ran the PCR with 60 Vbeta and 13 Jbeta primers. Clones were sequenced by immunoSEQ multiplex PCR, and TCRdb holds only the in-frame ones, with some missing. The sample contains about 200,000 clones, roughly 80% of which appear only once. V shed 3 bases, J shed 9 bases, and the junction held 5 bases outside the gene matches. Germline V gives CDR1 SNHLY, CDR2 FYNNEI. CDR3 length equals 13 residues. This receptor was obtained from a woman between 18 and 29 years old in good health and CMV-seronegative. The source material was PBMCs. This chain uses TRBV2 with TRBJ2-1, with 7 positions matching TRBD1. Here the CDR3 DNA reads TGTGCCAGCAGTGACGTAGGGGGCCCTGAGCAGTTCTTC. Protein product: CASSDVGGPEQFF.